This record concerns one T cell receptor (beta chain) sequence. In the study's own analysis: From reference gene primer amplification, estimates of nucleated cell counts were derived. TCRdb keeps only in-frame clones here, not all; method: immunoSEQ multiplex PCR. Clonal size and the V and J genes are those of that table, whereas D and trimming came from the DNA. The sample gives roughly 190,000 clones, roughly 80% of which show up once; around 6.1% is in the top ten. Germline CDR1 reads SGHRS; CDR2 reads YFSETQ. The CDR3 is 9 residues long. Trimming left V 7 bases short and J 8 bases short, with 6 bases between. The sample comes from a study of blood T cell repertoires in COVID-19. Overall study: Samples came from the United States, Italy and Spain, spanning acute and convalescent COVID-19. The analysed material was cDNA or gDNA that came from T cells, B-cell-depleted T cells, or PBMCs.

This sequence joins TRBV5-1 and TRBJ1-2; D gene ambiguous. The source material was peripheral blood. This receptor was taken from a woman aged 40 to 50 with acute or convalescent COVID-19. CDR3 in amino acids: CASDKGYTF. CDR3 in DNA: TGCGCCAGCGACAAGGGCTACACCTTC.